The 32 T cell receptor beta chains below were found in one sample sequenced in a study of patients and donors after allogeneic stem cell transplantation. TCRdb analysed the RT-PCR reads with MiXCR anew, one entry per CDR3 protein. The data show 100,000 to 130,000 distinct CDR3 sequences, approximately 40% seen once. Sequenced: blood, either unsorted or a sorted T cell fraction (not recorded which). All receptors derive from a human donor who was either an allogeneic HSCT recipient or a stem cell or donor lymphocyte infusion donor (not recorded which). It is not recorded whose cells these are; they may come from a transplant donor.

The J gene is TRBJ1-3, the V gene TRBV7-9; D is uncertain. Germline lookup yields CDR1 SEHNR and CDR2 FQNEAQ (reference sequence). V lost 7 bases and J 5 bases, leaving 15 bases between the germline ends. The length of the CDR3 is 14 residues. The CDR3, as DNA: TGTGCCAGCAACCTGGAGGGAGGGCGAAACACCATATATTTT. It is translated as CASNLEGGRNTIYF.

The V and J genes are TRBV12-3 or TRBV12-4 and TRBJ1-3, with 7 nucleotides matching TRBD1. V was pared by 5 bases and J by 2 bases, with 6 bases of the junction left unmatched. The CDR3 totals 15 residues. The CDR3 region is CASSGDDRAGNTIYF. The CDR3 DNA is TGTGCCAGCAGTGGGGATGACAGGGCTGGAAACACCATATATTTT.

The chain joins TRBV4-2 to TRBJ1-3; D is ambiguous. The CDR3 has 15 residues. With 2 bases removed from V and 7 bases from J, the gap between germline ends came to 15 bases. Germline CDR1 LGHNA, CDR2 YNFKEQ. This chain's CDR3 is CASSQNFDQRNTIYF. In nucleotides, the CDR3 is TGTGCCAGCAGCCAAAATTTCGACCAAAGGAACACCATATATTTT.

This clonotype was observed a handful of times. This chain connects TRBV6-5 to TRBJ1-1, with D unresolved. From germline, CDR1 is MNHEY and CDR2 SVGAGI. The V gene lost 8 bases and the J gene lost 0 bases, with 13 bases spanning the gap. This CDR3 is 14 amino acids long. The CDR3 DNA reads as TGTGCCAGCCACCCCAGGTTTATGAACACTGAAGCTTTCTTT. Its translation: CASHPRFMNTEAFF.

This rearrangement joins TRBV12-3 or TRBV12-4 to TRBJ1-3; D gene unclear. Trimming pared 3 bases from V and 3 bases from J, leaving 6 bases between. The CDR3 sequence is 13 residues long. Here the CDR3 reads CASSFIFGNTIYF. DNA of the CDR3: TGTGCCAGCAGTTTTATCTTTGGAAACACCATATATTTT.

The rearrangement joins TRBV5-1 to TRBJ2-1; the match to TRBD2 covers 12 bases. This CDR3 region has 16 residues. V trimming: 3 bases; J trimming: 15 bases; junction bases outside the gene matches: 16. Germline V gene sequence: CDR1 SGHRS, CDR2 YFSETQ. The CDR3 loop reads CASSSNALAGGPARFF. The CDR3 bases are TGCGCCAGCAGCTCGAACGCGCTAGCGGGAGGGCCCGCTAGGTTCTTC.

This clonotype was recorded only once. The chain is built from TRBV19 and TRBJ1-2; TRBD1 agrees at 7 bases. The CDR3 consists of 14 residues. Germline V gives CDR1 LNHDA, CDR2 SQIVND (reference sequence). The trim removed 2 bases at V and 5 bases at J, leaving 5 bases unmatched. The CDR3 nucleotides read TGTGCCAGTAGTATACGACAGGGAGGGTATGGCTACACCTTC. It translates to CASSIRQGGYGYTF. Drawing the rest from reference TRBV19 and TRBJ1-2, the complete variable domain is DGGITQSPKYLFRKEGQNVTLSCEQNLNHDAMYWYRQDPGQGLRLIYYSQIVNDFQKGDIAEGYSVSREKKESFPLTVTSAQKNPTAFYLCASSIRQGGYGYTFGSGTRLTVV.

This clonotype was counted only a few times. Here the CDR3 reads CSAGDRGLNGYTF. For the CDR3, the DNA is TGCAGCGCTGGGGACAGGGGGCTTAATGGCTACACCTTC. The chain joins TRBV29-1 to TRBJ1-2, with TRBD1 matching over 12 bases. The CDR3 totals 13 residues. J was trimmed by 6 bases and V by 7 bases; bases with no gene match: 6. Germline V gives CDR1 SQVTM, CDR2 ANQGSEA. Full variable domain (outside the CDR3, taken from reference TRBV29-1 and TRBJ1-2): SAVISQKPSRDICQRGTSLTIQCQVDSQVTMMFWYRQQPGQSLTLIATANQGSEATYESGFVIDKFPISRPNLTFSTLTVSNMSPEDSSIYLCSAGDRGLNGYTFGSGTRLTVV.

This clonotype was seen a handful of times. The chain uses TRBV5-6 and TRBJ2-4, with D tentatively TRBD1 (5 bases). CDR3 size: 15 residues. The V gene's germline CDR1 is SGHDT and CDR2 YYEEEE. V was trimmed by 1 base and J by 3 bases, leaving 11 bases between them. CDR3 protein: CASSLWGTDKNIQYF. The CDR3 DNA reads as TGTGCCAGCAGCTTGTGGGGCACTGACAAAAACATTCAGTACTTC.

The chain couples TRBV29-1 to TRBJ2-1; TRBD1 might be the D (5 bases). V gave up 4 bases and J gave up 2 bases, with 12 bases separating them. CDR1 is SQVTM and CDR2 is ANQGSEA in the germline V gene. The CDR3 loop spans 14 amino acids. In nucleotides, the CDR3 is TGCAGCGTTGGGGGCGGACCACCCTACAATGAGCAGTTCTTC. Encoded protein: CSVGGGPPYNEQFF.

This chain uses TRBV11-3 with TRBJ2-2; 10 bases line up with TRBD1. Germline CDR1 and CDR2: SGHNT and YENEEA. Germline trimming cut 7 bases from V and 5 bases from J; bases unmatched to any gene: 16. The CDR3 has 18 residues. CDR3 DNA sequence: TGTGCCAGCAACAAACTGGGACAGGGGAGAGTGAGGACCGGGGAGCTGTTTTTT. It encodes CASNKLGQGRVRTGELFF.

The chain has TRBV6-2 or TRBV6-3 and TRBJ2-1; 10 bases match TRBD1. CDR1 is MNHEY and CDR2 is SVGEGT in the germline V gene. V trimming: 0 bases; J trimming: 4 bases; junction bases outside the gene matches: 6. This CDR3 is built from 17 residues. CDR3 sequence reads: CASSYSFGTGVYNEQFF. CDR3 sequence (DNA): TGTGCCAGCAGTTACTCGTTCGGGACAGGGGTTTACAATGAGCAGTTCTTC.

The J gene is TRBJ1-5, the V gene TRBV6-5; no reliable D call. Per the germline V gene, CDR1 is MNHEY and CDR2 is SVGAGI. Between the trimmed V and J ends, which lost 6 bases and 2 bases, there was a span of 11 bases. The CDR3 is 14 amino acids. CDR3 sequence reads: CASSRGAGNQPQHF. The CDR3 nucleotides read TGTGCCAGCAGCCGGGGAGCCGGCAATCAGCCCCAGCATTTT.

This clonotype has more than one count but fewer than ten. The rearrangement joins TRBV20-1 to TRBJ1-4; D may be TRBD1 (6 bases). Germline CDR1 is DFQATT and CDR2 is SNEGSKA (reference sequence). The CDR3 spans 16 residues. Trimming pared 2 bases from V and 7 bases from J, leaving 20 bases between. CDR3: CSARMPYQGLGEKLFF. The CDR3 nucleotides are TGCAGTGCTAGAATGCCCTACCAGGGGCTAGGTGAAAAACTGTTTTTT.

This clonotype came up a few times. The V call is TRBV5-1, the J call TRBJ1-4; 7 nucleotides agree with TRBD1. Germline V gene data show CDR1 as SGHRS and CDR2 as YFSETQ. This CDR3 is 15 amino acids long. The trim removed 4 bases at V and 5 bases at J, leaving 8 bases unmatched. The CDR3 region has the DNA TGCGCCAGCAGCCTGCGACAGGGAGAGAATGAAAAACTGTTTTTT. It encodes CASSLRQGENEKLFF. Drawing the rest from reference TRBV5-1 and TRBJ1-4, the complete variable domain is KAGVTQTPRYLIKTRGQQVTLSCSPISGHRSVSWYQQTPGQGLQFLFEYFSETQRNKGNFPGRFSGRQFSNSRSEMNVSTLELGDSALYLCASSLRQGENEKLFFGSGTQLSVL.

The chain combines TRBV4-3 with TRBJ1-1; 9 positions agree with TRBD1. CDR3 size: 16 residues. With V trimmed by 0 bases and J by 5 bases, 7 bases remained unmatched. Per germline, CDR1 LGHNA and CDR2 YSLEER. The CDR3 nucleotides read TGCGCCAGCAGCCAAGATGGTGGGACAGGGAGAACTGAAGCTTTCTTT. Translating gives CASSQDGGTGRTEAFF.

The V call is TRBV7-9, the J call TRBJ2-5; weak D call: TRBD2 (5 bases). Germline CDR1 is SEHNR and CDR2 is FQNEAQ (reference sequence). The CDR3 spans 14 residues. Trimming took 5 bases from V and 5 from J, leaving 15 bases between them. CDR3 amino acids: CASSQRRYSETQYF. CDR3 DNA sequence: TGTGCCAGCAGCCAAAGGAGGTACAGTGAGACCCAGTACTTC.

This sequence joins TRBV10-3 and TRBJ1-6; no clear D gene. Trimming removed 8 bases from V and 7 bases from J, with 15 bases in between. Germline CDR1 ENHRY, CDR2 SYGVKD. The CDR3 totals 14 residues. The CDR3 spells CAIGSRGTNSPLHF. The CDR3, as DNA: TGTGCCATCGGTTCGCGCGGAACAAATTCACCCCTCCACTTT.

This clonotype has a handful of counts. The rearrangement uses TRBV5-6 and TRBJ1-6; D is possibly TRBD1 (5 bases). The CDR3 is 14 amino acids. The V gene lost 4 bases and the J gene lost 11 bases, with 16 bases spanning the gap. Germline CDR1 is SGHDT and CDR2 is YYEEEE. CDR3 bases: TGTGCCAGCAGCCAGTCCCGGGACCTTCCACCCCTCCACTTT. Translating it yields CASSQSRDLPPLHF. The full variable domain, rest sourced from reference TRBV5-6 and TRBJ1-6, is DAGVTQSPTHLIKTRGQQVTLRCSPKSGHDTVSWYQQALGQGPQFIFQYYEEEERQRGNFPDRFSGHQFPNYSSELNVNALLLGDSALYLCASSQSRDLPPLHFGNGTRLTVT.

The sample holds many counts of this clonotype. This chain uses TRBV24-1 with TRBJ1-5, with D possibly matching TRBD1 (6 bases). The CDR3 spans 14 residues. The V end was cut by 4 bases, the J end by 2 bases, with 8 bases between. Per the germline V gene, CDR1 is KGHDR and CDR2 is SFDVKD. CDR3 region: CATSEGARNQPQHF. The CDR3 DNA reads TGTGCCACCAGTGAGGGGGCCCGCAATCAGCCCCAGCATTTT.

The CDR3 is CASSGPTLRGTDTQYF. As DNA, the CDR3 is TGTGCCAGCAGTGGCCCTACACTGAGGGGCACAGATACGCAGTATTTT. The chain carries TRBV6-1 and TRBJ2-3; a possible D gene is TRBD2 (5 bases). This CDR3 has 16 amino acids. The germline V and J ends were trimmed by 4 bases and 1 base, with 15 bases remaining between them. Germline CDR1 is MNHNS and CDR2 is SASEGT.

This clonotype was recorded a few times. The rearrangement links TRBV4-3 to TRBJ2-7; 11 bases agree with TRBD2. Germline loops: CDR1 LGHNA, CDR2 YSLEER. V was clipped by 1 base and J by 4 bases; unmatched bases: 3. The CDR3 spans 15 residues. The CDR3 reads CASSQGLAGSYEQYF. In DNA, the CDR3 is TGCGCCAGCAGCCAAGGACTAGCGGGATCTTACGAGCAGTACTTC.

The count of this clonotype is one. The V call is TRBV20-1, the J call TRBJ2-3; TRBD2 aligns across 7 bases. Germline loops: CDR1 DFQATT, CDR2 SNEGSKA (reference sequence). The CDR3 has 15 residues. With 6 bases clipped from V and 0 bases from J, the junction kept 9 bases outside the gene matches. The CDR3: CSAWSSGLSTDTQYF. CDR3 bases: TGCAGTGCGTGGTCTAGCGGCCTTAGCACAGATACGCAGTATTTT.

The chain joins TRBV6-5 to TRBJ2-3; possible D gene TRBD2, 6 bases. The CDR3 covers 15 residues. Trimming took off 3 bases at V and 6 bases at J, with 16 bases between the two ends. The germline CDR1 and CDR2 sequences are MNHEY and SVGAGI. The CDR3 loop reads CASSYSTGEWDTQYF. The CDR3 coding sequence is TGTGCCAGCAGTTATTCAACGGGAGAGTGGGATACGCAGTATTTT.

The sample holds a few counts of this clonotype. V usage is TRBV5-1 and J usage is TRBJ1-2; TRBD1 might be the D (5 bases). The CDR3 is 14 residues long. Germline V lookup: CDR1 SGHRS, CDR2 YFSETQ. The V end lost 4 bases, the J end lost 4 bases, and 14 bases lay between the germline ends. CDR3 coding DNA: TGCGCCAGCAGCGTTGGAGGGGAGGGCTATGGCTACACCTTC. It codes for CASSVGGEGYGYTF. The full variable domain, rest sourced from reference TRBV5-1 and TRBJ1-2, is KAGVTQTPRYLIKTRGQQVTLSCSPISGHRSVSWYQQTPGQGLQFLFEYFSETQRNKGNFPGRFSGRQFSNSRSEMNVSTLELGDSALYLCASSVGGEGYGYTFGSGTRLTVV.

The J gene is TRBJ2-5, the V gene TRBV12-3 or TRBV12-4; D gene ambiguous. Trimming cost V 3 bases and J 0 bases, with 5 bases left between them. CDR3 length equals 13 residues. The CDR3 loop is CASSFQYQETQYF. DNA for the CDR3: TGTGCCAGCAGTTTCCAGTACCAAGAGACCCAGTACTTC.

This clonotype was recorded a few times. This chain connects TRBV6-2 or TRBV6-3 to TRBJ1-5; D is undetermined. V was cut by 0 bases and J by 3 bases, with 12 bases left in between. Germline CDR1 MNHEY, CDR2 SVGEGT. This CDR3 is 16 amino acids long. The CDR3 DNA reads as TGTGCCAGCAGTTACTCGGGCGCGAGGATCAATCAGCCCCAGCATTTT. Protein: CASSYSGARINQPQHF.

About this clonotype: Sequence at one end of the junction differs from germline and may be a read error. The chain joins TRBV2 to TRBJ2-7, with TRBD2 matching over 8 bases. Germline V gene lookup returns CDR1 SNHLY and CDR2 FYNNEI. The CDR3 consists of 15 residues. The CDR3 here is CASSDNGRASSEQYF. Written as DNA, the CDR3 is TGTGCCAGCAGTGATAACGGGAGGGCCTCCTCCGAGCAGTACTTC.

This clonotype was seen more than once but under ten times. The chain links TRBV7-9 to TRBJ2-3, with 10 bases matching TRBD2. Per germline, CDR1 SEHNR and CDR2 FQNEAQ (reference sequence). The CDR3 totals 16 residues. V shed 4 bases and J 8 bases; nucleotides not matched to a gene: 12. CDR3 sequence reads: CASSSLKREGLCTQYF. The CDR3 DNA sequence: TGTGCCAGCAGCTCTCTGAAGCGGGAGGGCCTGTGTACGCAGTATTTT. The complete variable domain, with remaining parts taken from reference TRBV7-9 and TRBJ2-3, reads DTGVSQNPRHKITKRGQNVTFRCDPISEHNRLYWYRQTLGQGPEFLTYFQNEAQLEKSRLLSDRFSAERPKGSFSTLEIQRTEQGDSAMYLCASSSLKREGLCTQYFGPGTRLTVL.

This clonotype was counted a few times. CDR3 bases: TGTGCCAGCAGGACCAGACTAGCGGGTTACAATGAGCAGTTCTTC. Amino acid sequence: CASRTRLAGYNEQFF. The chain joins TRBV6-2 or TRBV6-3 to TRBJ2-1, with 10 bases identical to TRBD2. Germline trimming cut 6 bases from V and 4 bases from J; bases unmatched to any gene: 6. The CDR3 is made up of 15 amino acids. Per germline, CDR1 MNHEY and CDR2 SVGEGT.

V usage is TRBV6-5 and J usage is TRBJ1-2; maybe TRBD1 (5 bases). Germline lookup yields CDR1 MNHEY and CDR2 SVGAGI. Trimming shortened V by 2 bases and J by 8 bases, and 18 bases separated the two germline ends. The CDR3 runs 15 residues. CDR3 DNA: TGTGCCAGCAGTTACACAGGAGTTCCCCACAGGGGCTACACCTTC. Protein product: CASSYTGVPHRGYTF.

J is TRBJ2-1 and V is TRBV29-1; TRBD1 matches at 7 bases. The length of the CDR3 is 11 residues. J was trimmed by 4 bases and V by 6 bases; bases with no gene match: 0. Germline CDR1 SQVTM, CDR2 ANQGSEA. The CDR3 DNA reads TGCAGCGTGGACAGGTACAATGAGCAGTTCTTC. As protein: CSVDRYNEQFF.